The 31 T cell receptor beta chains given below trace back to one sample, sequenced in a study of blood T cell repertoires in COVID-19 (dated by TCRdb to about 2020). Libraries were constructed by the immunoSEQ multiplex PCR assay. Imported from immuneACCESS, the table was reduced by TCRdb to in-frame sequences with V and J called. These copies leave out some clones; in studies compared against another copy, an unresolved V gene accounts for under half, and the cause of the remainder is not known. The table for this sample lists 150,000 to 200,000 clones; approximately 74% of them were counted only once. The ten largest clones represent about 3% of the sample. Sequencing input: peripheral blood. These receptors originate from a woman of 80 years or more with acute or convalescent COVID-19.

V gene TRBV19 combines with J gene TRBJ1-5; tentative D call: TRBD1 (6 bases). Germline CDR1 LNHDA, CDR2 SQIVND (reference sequence). V shed 4 bases and J shed 5 bases, with 18 bases lying between them. The CDR3 length is 16 residues. CDR3 loop: CASSTRGAGLDQPQHF. As DNA, the CDR3 is TGTGCCAGTAGTACCCGGGGGGCGGGGCTGGATCAGCCCCAGCATTTT.

V and J are TRBV5-1 and TRBJ2-2; 11 bases map to TRBD2. The CDR3 has 16 amino acids. Germline loops: CDR1 SGHRS, CDR2 YFSETQ. The J segment lost 4 bases and the V segment lost 4 bases, leaving 6 bases of the junction unmatched. The CDR3 sequence: CASSATSGSSTGELFF. The CDR3 nucleotides are TGCGCCAGCAGCGCTACTAGCGGGAGTTCCACCGGGGAGCTGTTTTTT.

In regard to this clone: Other DNA variants within this sample encode the same CDR3. The V gene is TRBV6-5, the J gene TRBJ1-6, with D unresolved. The CDR3 contains 14 residues. Trimming cost V 4 bases and J 7 bases, with 11 bases left between them. From germline, CDR1 is MNHEY and CDR2 SVGAGI. CDR3 in amino acids: CASSSRTGNSPLHF. CDR3 coding DNA: TGTGCCAGCAGTTCACGGACGGGAAATTCACCCCTCCACTTT.

The gene calls are TRBV2 and TRBJ2-3, with 8 bases identical to TRBD2. The CDR3 is 14 amino acids. From germline, CDR1 is SNHLY and CDR2 FYNNEI. The V gene end was trimmed by 3 bases and the J gene end by 5 bases; junction bases not matched to a gene: 4. The CDR3 reads CASSEASGLDTQYF. The CDR3 DNA reads as TGTGCCAGCAGTGAGGCTAGCGGGTTAGATACGCAGTATTTT.

This clone has just one count. The chain couples TRBV29-1 to TRBJ2-1, with 14 bases fitting TRBD2. Germline V gene lookup returns CDR1 SQVTM and CDR2 ANQGSEA. The CDR3 totals 18 residues. The V and J ends lost 5 bases and 4 bases, in that order; junction bases with no gene match: 13. CDR3 in amino acids: CSVKNSGTSGSRYNEQFF. The DNA for the CDR3 is TGCAGCGTTAAAAATTCCGGGACTAGCGGGAGTAGATACAATGAGCAGTTCTTC.

Here the CDR3 reads CASNPRESHGYTF. The CDR3 region has the DNA TGTGCCAGCAACCCCAGGGAATCCCATGGCTACACCTTC. The chain employs TRBV3-1 (or the pseudogene TRBV3-2) and TRBJ1-2, with D maybe TRBD1 (5 bases). Germline CDR1 is LGHDT and CDR2 is YNNKEL (reference sequence). There are 13 residues in the CDR3. Trimming pared 7 bases from V and 6 bases from J, leaving 15 bases between.

Many counts were recorded for this clone. The chain joins TRBV5-1 to TRBJ1-2; TRBD1 agrees at 7 bases. This CDR3 is built from 17 residues. CDR1 is SGHRS, CDR2 YFSETQ, per germline. J gave up 4 bases and V 0 bases, and 12 bases lay outside the gene matches. The CDR3 is CASSLDPRDSPTYGYTF. In nucleotides, the CDR3 is TGCGCCAGCAGCTTGGACCCACGGGACAGCCCGACCTATGGCTACACCTTC.

The V and J genes are TRBV4-3 and TRBJ2-1; 8 bases are a match to TRBD2. The CDR3 is made up of 16 amino acids. V lost 3 bases, J lost 6 bases, and 10 bases stayed unmatched. In germline, CDR1 is LGHNA, CDR2 YSLEER. In DNA, the CDR3 is TGCGCCAGCAGCCAGGCACTAGCGGCCTACCTCAATGAGCAGTTCTTC. Encoded protein: CASSQALAAYLNEQFF.

The rearrangement uses TRBV7-2 and TRBJ1-1; tentative D call: TRBD1 (6 bases). CDR3 length equals 13 residues. Germline-derived CDR1 and CDR2 are SGHTA and FQGNSA. The V and J ends lost 8 bases and 0 bases respectively, with 10 bases between them. The CDR3 nucleotides are TGTGCCAGCTTAAGGGACATGAACACTGAAGCTTTCTTT. Translation: CASLRDMNTEAFF.

V gene TRBV27 combines with J gene TRBJ1-1, with 9 nucleotides matching TRBD1. Germline V lookup: CDR1 MNHEY, CDR2 SMNVEV (reference sequence). The CDR3 extends over 14 amino acids. V was clipped by 3 bases and J by 9 bases; unmatched bases: 8. This chain's CDR3 is CASSLEGQGSKAFF. The DNA for the CDR3 is TGTGCCAGCAGTTTGGAGGGACAGGGTTCCAAAGCTTTCTTT.

CDR3 loop: CASQPEQGQPQHF. The CDR3 DNA follows: TGTGCCAGTCAGCCGGAACAGGGTCAGCCCCAGCATTTT. This chain uses TRBV19 with TRBJ1-5; D is perhaps TRBD1 (6 bases). The germline CDR1 and CDR2 sequences are LNHDA and SQIVND (reference sequence). The CDR3 is 13 residues long. Trimming took 8 bases from V and 6 from J, leaving 14 bases between them.

This clone was found a few times. The chain carries TRBV6-1 and TRBJ1-1, with D possibly matching TRBD1 (5 bases). V shed 4 bases and J shed 3 bases, with 18 bases lying between them. The germline gives CDR1 MNHNS, CDR2 SASEGT. The CDR3 totals 16 residues. CDR3 bases: TGTGCCAGCAGTGCACCTACCAGGGCGTCGGACACTGAAGCTTTCTTT. Amino acid sequence: CASSAPTRASDTEAFF.

The rearrangement uses TRBV19 and TRBJ1-2, with D hard to call. Germline V lookup: CDR1 LNHDA, CDR2 SQIVND (reference sequence). CDR3 length: 16 amino acids. The germline V and J ends were trimmed by 0 bases and 8 bases, with 19 bases remaining between them. Here the CDR3 reads CASSIDPVGASAGYTF. The CDR3 nucleotides are TGTGCCAGTAGTATAGATCCAGTGGGCGCATCAGCCGGCTACACCTTC.

The chain carries TRBV25-1 and TRBJ1-3; D possibly corresponds to TRBD1 (5 bases). V was shortened by 4 bases and J by 4 bases, with 17 bases between the two germline ends. The CDR3 runs 16 residues. Germline values: CDR1 MGHDK, CDR2 SYGVNS. The CDR3 nucleotides read TGTGCCAGCAGTGGAGGTTGGAGCAGGGCAGGAAACACCATATATTTT. Translating it yields CASSGGWSRAGNTIYF. The full variable domain, with the rest looked up from reference TRBV25-1 and TRBJ1-3, is EADIYQTPRYLVIGTGKKITLECSQTMGHDKMYWYQQDPGMELHLIHYSYGVNSTEKGDLSSESTVSRIRTEHFPLTLESARPSHTSQYLCASSGGWSRAGNTIYFGEGSWLTVV.

This chain connects TRBV2 to TRBJ1-1, with TRBD1 matching 9 bases. CDR3 length equals 17 residues. Per germline, CDR1 SNHLY and CDR2 FYNNEI. J lost 0 bases, V lost 7 bases, and 12 bases had no gene match. The CDR3 DNA is TGTGCCAGCACCAGCGGATTGACAGGGGGGGTGAACACTGAAGCTTTCTTT. Translating gives CASTSGLTGGVNTEAFF.

This clone was seen more than once but under ten times. V is TRBV18 and J is TRBJ2-7; 7 positions agree with TRBD1. The CDR3 loop spans 14 amino acids. Germline CDR1 reads KGHSH; CDR2 reads LQKENI. J was trimmed by 5 bases and V by 8 bases; bases with no gene match: 12. CDR3 in DNA: TGTGCCAGCCGCTTTGACAGGGAAATCGACGAGCAGTACTTC. Protein: CASRFDREIDEQYF.

This clone was recorded a few times. This rearrangement joins TRBV25-1 to TRBJ2-7; D gene ambiguous. Per germline, CDR1 MGHDK and CDR2 SYGVNS. This CDR3 is 13 amino acids long. Trimming removed 1 base from V and 3 bases from J, with 7 bases in between. In DNA, the CDR3 is TGTGCCAGCAGTGAATTGTCTAGCTACGAGCAGTACTTC. Translated: CASSELSSYEQYF.

The chain carries TRBV6-1 and TRBJ2-3, with TRBD1 identical over 9 bases. This CDR3 has 17 residues. Germline trimming cut 4 bases from V and 3 bases from J; bases unmatched to any gene: 11. Germline CDR1 reads MNHNS; CDR2 reads SASEGT. CDR3 sequence (DNA): TGTGCCAGCAGTGCACAGCCACAGGGGGCAATGACAGATACGCAGTATTTT. This encodes CASSAQPQGAMTDTQYF.

The J gene is TRBJ2-1, the V gene TRBV10-3, with 15 bases aligning to TRBD2. CDR3 size: 15 residues. The germline V gene has CDR1 ENHRY and CDR2 SYGVKD. With V trimmed by 6 bases and J by 7 bases, 4 bases remained unmatched. The CDR3 is CAIRVGLAGGNEQFF. The CDR3, as DNA: TGTGCCATCAGGGTGGGACTAGCGGGAGGAAATGAGCAGTTCTTC.

The genes are TRBV5-1 and TRBJ2-2, with a possible D match to TRBD2 (6 bases). The germline V gene encodes CDR1 SGHRS and CDR2 YFSETQ. The ends were cut back, 0 bases at V and 1 base at J, with 13 bases in the middle. There are 17 residues in the CDR3. The CDR3, as DNA: TGCGCCAGCAGCTTGGGGGCGAGTAGCGGGAACACCGGGGAGCTGTTTTTT. It translates to CASSLGASSGNTGELFF.

The chain is built from TRBV25-1 and TRBJ2-7; the D gene is possibly TRBD2 (6 bases). Trimming stripped 5 bases from V and 3 bases from J, with 8 bases between. The CDR3 runs to 12 residues. Germline V CDR1 and CDR2: MGHDK, SYGVNS. The CDR3 protein is CASSNSGYEQYF. The CDR3 nucleotides are TGTGCCAGCAGTAATAGCGGCTACGAGCAGTACTTC.

The chain carries TRBV5-1 and TRBJ2-1; D gene unclear. Germline loops: CDR1 SGHRS, CDR2 YFSETQ. The germline V and J ends were trimmed by 0 bases and 8 bases, with 15 bases remaining between them. The CDR3 runs 15 residues. As DNA, the CDR3 is TGCGCCAGCAGCTTGGGTCAGTACCCTGGAGATGAGCAGTTCTTC. Translation gives CASSLGQYPGDEQFF. Variable domain in full (rest from reference TRBV5-1 and TRBJ2-1): KAGVTQTPRYLIKTRGQQVTLSCSPISGHRSVSWYQQTPGQGLQFLFEYFSETQRNKGNFPGRFSGRQFSNSRSEMNVSTLELGDSALYLCASSLGQYPGDEQFFGPGTRLTVL.

This clone was recorded at least ten times. CDR3 protein: CASSRRLAVRAIDEQFF. CDR3 sequence (DNA): TGTGCCAGCAGCCGGCGACTAGCGGTTAGGGCCATAGATGAGCAGTTCTTC. The rearrangement uses TRBV7-9 and TRBJ2-1, with 9 bases aligning to TRBD2. Germline V lookup: CDR1 SEHNR, CDR2 FQNEAQ (reference sequence). The V segment lost 5 bases and the J segment 8 bases; nucleotides outside the gene matches: 16. The CDR3 contains 17 residues.

There are a few counts of this clone. This chain joins TRBV19 and TRBJ1-1, with a weak D call TRBD1 (5 bases). Germline CDR1 reads LNHDA; CDR2 reads SQIVND (reference sequence). The V end lost 5 bases, the J end lost 6 bases, and 16 bases lay between the germline ends. The CDR3 runs 14 residues. DNA for the CDR3: TGTGCCAGTAGTCCGCGGGACGTCCGACCTGAAGCTTTCTTT. Amino acids: CASSPRDVRPEAFF.

V and J are TRBV7-8 and TRBJ2-2, with 7 bases identical to TRBD2. The CDR3 runs to 16 residues. V was clipped by 2 bases and J by 5 bases; unmatched bases: 8. The germline gives CDR1 SGHVS, CDR2 FQNEAQ. CDR3 nucleotide sequence: TGTGCCAGCAGCTTACGGTTAAGCGGGATAACCGGGGAGCTGTTTTTT. As protein: CASSLRLSGITGELFF.

The chain links TRBV20-1 to TRBJ2-3; D may be TRBD2 (6 bases). The germline V and J ends were trimmed by 6 bases and 6 bases, with 10 bases remaining between them. This CDR3 region has 11 residues. Per the germline V gene, CDR1 is DFQATT and CDR2 is SNEGSKA (reference sequence). As DNA, the CDR3 is TGCAGTGCCGGGAGCTTCGATACGCAGTATTTT. It is translated as CSAGSFDTQYF.

The rearrangement links TRBV7-2 to TRBJ1-5; D unclear. This CDR3 is built from 14 residues. V dropped 2 bases and J dropped 9 bases, with 14 bases sitting between them. Germline values: CDR1 SGHTA, CDR2 FQGNSA. The DNA for the CDR3 is TGTGCCAGCAGCTTATCCTTCGGAGTGGGGCCCCAGCATTTT. This codes for CASSLSFGVGPQHF.

The genes are TRBV19 and TRBJ1-6, with TRBD1 identical over 7 bases. The CDR3 extends over 16 amino acids. Unmatched junction bases numbered 12, after V lost 3 bases and J lost 10 bases. Germline V CDR1 and CDR2: LNHDA, SQIVND (reference sequence). CDR3 DNA: TGTGCCAGTAGTATCAACGGAAGACAGGGAAGATCACCCCTCCACTTT. Its protein product is CASSINGRQGRSPLHF.

This clone was observed a single time. CDR3 DNA: TGCGCCAGCAGCCTCCCGACTAGCGGGAGATACGAGCAGTACTTC. It yields the protein CASSLPTSGRYEQYF. This chain connects TRBV4-1 to TRBJ2-7, with TRBD2 matching 12 bases. Germline assignment: CDR1 MGHRA and CDR2 YSYEKL. Trimming took 4 bases from V and 4 from J; bases not matched to a gene: 5. CDR3 length equals 15 residues.

The rearrangement uses TRBV11-1 and TRBJ2-7; no clear D. The CDR3 spans 13 residues. With 4 bases removed from V and 7 bases from J, the gap between germline ends came to 14 bases. Germline V gene data show CDR1 as SGHAT and CDR2 as FQDESV (reference sequence). CDR3 sequence (DNA): TGTGCCAGCAGCTCGCCCGCCCAGTTTGAGCAGTACTTC. Amino acid sequence: CASSSPAQFEQYF. The full variable domain, its missing parts supplied by reference TRBV11-1 and TRBJ2-7, is EAEVAQSPRYKITEKSQAVAFWCDPISGHATLYWYRQILGQGPELLVQFQDESVVDDSQLPKDRFSAERLKGVDSTLKIQPAELGDSAMYLCASSSPAQFEQYFGPGTRLTVT.

The chain recombines TRBV27 with TRBJ2-5, with D maybe TRBD2 (5 bases). Trimming removed 6 bases from V and 2 bases from J, with 16 bases in between. The CDR3 runs 15 residues. Germline V gene lookup returns CDR1 MNHEY and CDR2 SMNVEV (reference sequence). CDR3 sequence (DNA): TGTGCCAGCAGCCCGCGCCCCCGGGATCAAGAGACCCAGTACTTC. Amino acids: CASSPRPRDQETQYF.